These T cell receptor beta chains were read from a single sample in a study of shared clonotypes between healthy human individuals. Generated by immunoSEQ multiplex PCR, the TCRdb table keeps only in-frame clones and is missing some. The repertoire holds around 2.5 million clones, with 90% to 95% as singletons. Sequenced input: naive CD4+ T cells from PBMCs. All receptors derive from a man aged 18 to 30 in good health. Some clones in this sample may be carry-over from other donors' samples. CDR3s include the opening cysteine and the closing phenylalanine or tryptophan. D genes are given only for firm matches. Rows give clone size only sometimes, using once, few, many, or a class for an expanded clone.

clone_size j_call v_call d_call cdr3_aa cdr3_nt
NA TRBJ1-4 TRBV11-2 NA CASSLRRYREKLFF TGTGCCAGCAGCCTGAGGAGGTATCGTGAAAAACTGTTTTTT
NA TRBJ1-5 TRBV2 NA CASSGHRDNQPQHF TGTGCCAGCAGTGGTCACCGGGACAATCAGCCCCAGCATTTT
NA TRBJ2-3 TRBV2 NA CASSFPSLEIDTQYF TGTGCCAGCAGTTTCCCCTCACTAGAGATAGATACGCAGTATTTT
NA TRBJ2-2 TRBV11-2 NA CASSLFGVVTGELFF TGTGCCAGCAGCTTATTCGGGGTGGTCACCGGGGAGCTGTTTTTT
NA TRBJ1-3 TRBV5-1 TRBD1 CASSLQGATGNTIYF TGCGCCAGCAGCTTACAGGGGGCAACTGGAAACACCATATATTTT
NA TRBJ2-1 TRBV5-4 TRBD2 CASSLGGLAGGFYNEQFF TGTGCCAGCAGCTTGGGGGGACTAGCGGGAGGGTTCTACAATGAGCAGTTCTTC
NA TRBJ2-7 TRBV5-1 NA CASSLAPGRYEQYF TGCGCCAGCAGCTTGGCCCCGGGGCGTTACGAGCAGTACTTC
NA TRBJ2-6 TRBV7-2 NA CASSRAQSSGANVLTF TGTGCCAGCAGCCGGGCCCAAAGCTCTGGGGCCAACGTCCTGACTTTC
NA TRBJ2-5 TRBV9 NA CASSVAQKETQYF TGTGCCAGCAGCGTAGCACAGAAAGAGACCCAGTACTTC
NA TRBJ2-1 TRBV28 NA CASSLPAPNEQFF TGTGCCAGCAGTTTACCCGCCCCCAATGAGCAGTTCTTC
NA TRBJ1-2 TRBV5-1 NA CASSLGSSADYGYTF TGCGCCAGCAGCTTGGGAAGCAGCGCGGACTATGGCTACACCTTC
NA TRBJ2-2 TRBV11-2 NA CASRSLRLNANTGELFF TGTGCCAGCAGATCGCTCCGTCTTAACGCGAACACCGGGGAGCTGTTTTTT
NA TRBJ2-5 TRBV18 NA CASSPTRGETQYF TGTGCCAGCTCCCCCACGAGGGGGGAGACCCAGTACTTC
NA TRBJ1-5 TRBV6-6 TRBD1 CASSPGQSNQPQHF TGTGCCAGCAGTCCGGGACAGAGCAATCAGCCCCAGCATTTT
NA TRBJ1-2 TRBV5-1 NA CASSSGGPDYGYTF TGCGCCAGCAGCTCCGGCGGGCCGGACTATGGCTACACCTTC
NA TRBJ2-7 TRBV5-1 NA CASSPRGGLQFYEQYF TGCGCCAGCAGCCCCCGAGGGGGGCTCCAATTCTACGAGCAGTACTTC
NA TRBJ2-7 TRBV2 TRBD2 CASSEWASGTYEQYF TGTGCCAGCAGTGAATGGGCTAGCGGGACCTACGAGCAGTACTTC
NA TRBJ1-1 TRBV28 NA CASSSPGGPDGEAFF TGTGCCAGCAGCTCCCCGGGGGGCCCGGATGGTGAAGCTTTCTTT
NA TRBJ2-4 TRBV7-9 NA CASSAPEGPKNIQYF TGTGCCAGCAGCGCTCCAGAGGGGCCCAAAAACATTCAGTACTTC
NA TRBJ2-7 TRBV5-1 NA CASSPMNKEGLYEQYF TGCGCCAGCAGCCCGATGAACAAGGAAGGTCTCTACGAGCAGTACTTC
NA TRBJ1-1 TRBV6-1 TRBD1 CASSEATGGYGTEAFF TGTGCCAGCAGTGAAGCAACAGGGGGCTACGGCACTGAAGCTTTCTTT
once TRBJ2-7 TRBV7-2 NA CASSSPGKWYEQYF TGTGCCAGCAGCTCCCCAGGGAAGTGGTACGAGCAGTACTTC
NA TRBJ1-4 TRBV5-4 NA CASSSGTATNEKLFF TGTGCCAGCAGCTCAGGGACTGCAACTAATGAAAAACTGTTTTTT
NA TRBJ2-1 TRBV7-9 TRBD2 CASSSLILAGYNEQFF TGTGCCAGCAGCTCCCTGATACTAGCGGGGTACAATGAGCAGTTCTTC
NA TRBJ2-1 TRBV19 TRBD2 CASRTSGRAYNEQFF TGTGCCAGTAGGACTAGCGGGAGGGCCTACAATGAGCAGTTCTTC
NA TRBJ2-3 TRBV13 TRBD2 CASSLLGLAGSTDTQYF TGTGCCAGCAGCTTATTGGGACTAGCGGGCAGCACAGATACGCAGTATTTT
NA TRBJ2-7 TRBV15 NA CATSTGGAYEQYF TGTGCCACCTCAACAGGGGGGGCCTACGAGCAGTACTTC
NA TRBJ2-7 TRBV2 TRBD2 CASSLETSGLSYEQYF TGTGCCAGCAGCCTCGAGACTAGCGGGCTTTCCTACGAGCAGTACTTC
NA TRBJ1-6 TRBV5-1 NA CASSARDLNSPLHF TGCGCCAGCAGCGCCCGGGACCTAAATTCACCCCTCCACTTT
once TRBJ1-4 TRBV18 NA CASSPSGGVGEKLFF TGTGCCAGCTCACCTTCTGGAGGAGTCGGTGAAAAACTGTTTTTT
NA TRBJ1-2 TRBV13 NA CATVRASYGYTF TGTGCCACGGTCAGGGCATCCTATGGCTACACCTTC
NA TRBJ2-3 TRBV7-3 TRBD2 CASSLGGTSTDTQYF TGTGCCAGCAGCTTGGGGGGGACTAGCACAGATACGCAGTATTTT
NA TRBJ2-1 TRBV6-6 NA CASSYQPGLSGNEQFF TGTGCCAGCAGTTACCAACCTGGACTATCTGGGAATGAGCAGTTCTTC
few TRBJ1-5 TRBV7-2 NA CASSLDRNQPQHF TGTGCCAGCAGCTTAGACAGAAATCAGCCCCAGCATTTT
once TRBJ2-3 TRBV30 TRBD2 CACHERELERTDTQYF TGTGCCTGCCACGAGCGGGAGTTAGAAAGGACAGATACGCAGTATTTT
NA TRBJ1-3 TRBV6-5 NA CASSYRARLSGNTIYF TGTGCCAGCAGTTACCGGGCGCGTCTATCGGGAAACACCATATATTTT
NA TRBJ2-5 TRBV7-2 TRBD2 CASSLARGRAAETQYF TGTGCCAGCAGCTTAGCCCGAGGGAGGGCCGCTGAGACCCAGTACTTC
NA TRBJ2-7 TRBV28 NA CASSLRGIGQYF TGTGCCAGCAGTTTAAGGGGGATCGGGCAGTACTTC
NA TRBJ1-4 TRBV11-2 TRBD1 CASSSRDRQIEKLFF TGTGCCAGCAGCTCACGGGACAGACAAATTGAAAAACTGTTTTTT
NA TRBJ2-3 TRBV28 NA CASSLFGNTDTQYF TGTGCCAGCAGTTTGTTCGGCAATACAGATACGCAGTATTTT
once TRBJ1-3 TRBV10-3 NA CAISVKAPGNTIYF TGTGCCATCAGTGTAAAAGCGCCTGGAAACACCATATATTTT
NA TRBJ1-2 TRBV4-3 NA CASSQVQANGYGYTF TGCGCCAGCAGCCAAGTTCAGGCGAATGGCTATGGCTACACCTTC
NA TRBJ2-1 TRBV30 TRBD2 CAWSTGLAGVFGEQFF TGTGCCTGGAGTACCGGACTAGCGGGAGTCTTTGGGGAGCAGTTCTTC
NA TRBJ2-5 TRBV28 NA CASRSPGQVSQETQYF TGTGCCAGCAGAAGCCCGGGGCAGGTCTCCCAAGAGACCCAGTACTTC
NA TRBJ1-4 TRBV5-1 NA CASSPDSGLPNEKLFF TGCGCCAGCAGCCCAGACTCGGGCTTACCTAATGAAAAACTGTTTTTT
NA TRBJ1-5 TRBV2 NA CASRPVQGNQPQHF TGTGCCAGCAGACCCGTACAGGGAAACCAGCCCCAGCATTTT
NA TRBJ2-1 TRBV7-2 NA CASRNQRGGSYNEQFF TGTGCCAGCAGGAACCAAAGGGGGGGTTCCTACAATGAGCAGTTCTTC
NA TRBJ1-1 TRBV28 TRBD1 CASSLPGQGVAFF TGTGCCAGCAGTTTACCTGGACAGGGAGTAGCTTTCTTT
NA TRBJ1-2 TRBV5-1 NA CASSSDPQGPTNYGYTF TGCGCCAGCAGTTCTGACCCACAGGGACCAACTAACTATGGCTACACCTTC